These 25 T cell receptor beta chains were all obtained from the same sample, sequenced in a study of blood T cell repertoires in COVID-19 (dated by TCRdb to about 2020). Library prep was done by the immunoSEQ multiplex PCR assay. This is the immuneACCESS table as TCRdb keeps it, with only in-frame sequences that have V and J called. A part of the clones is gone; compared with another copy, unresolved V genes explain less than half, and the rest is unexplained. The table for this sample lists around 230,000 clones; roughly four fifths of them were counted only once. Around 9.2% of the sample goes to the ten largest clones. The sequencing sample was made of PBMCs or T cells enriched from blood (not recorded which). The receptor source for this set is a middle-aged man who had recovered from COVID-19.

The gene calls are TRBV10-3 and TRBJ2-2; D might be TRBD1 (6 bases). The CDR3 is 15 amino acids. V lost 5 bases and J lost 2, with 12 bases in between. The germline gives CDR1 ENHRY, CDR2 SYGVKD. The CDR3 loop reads CAISPGTLNTGELFF. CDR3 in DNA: TGTGCCATCAGTCCCGGGACACTTAACACCGGGGAGCTGTTTTTT.

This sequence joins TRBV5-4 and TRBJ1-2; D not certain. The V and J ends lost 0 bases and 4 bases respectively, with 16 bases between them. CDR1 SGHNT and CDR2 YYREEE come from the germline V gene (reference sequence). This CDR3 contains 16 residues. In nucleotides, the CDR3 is TGTGCCAGCAGCTTGGGGGCAGCAAAAGGTCTCTATGGCTACACCTTC. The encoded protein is CASSLGAAKGLYGYTF.

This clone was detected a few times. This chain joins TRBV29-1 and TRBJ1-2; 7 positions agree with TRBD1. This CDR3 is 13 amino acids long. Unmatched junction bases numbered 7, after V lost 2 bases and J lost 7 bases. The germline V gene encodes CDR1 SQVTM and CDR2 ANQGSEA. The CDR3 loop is CSVEQTGVGGYTF. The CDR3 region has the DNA TGCAGCGTTGAACAAACAGGGGTCGGTGGCTACACCTTC.

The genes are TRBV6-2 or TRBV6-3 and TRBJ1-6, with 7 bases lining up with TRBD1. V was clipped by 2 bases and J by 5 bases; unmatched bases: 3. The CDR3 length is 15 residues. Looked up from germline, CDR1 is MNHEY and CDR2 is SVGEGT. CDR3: CASSYAQGNNSPLHF. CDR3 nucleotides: TGTGCCAGCAGTTACGCACAGGGGAATAATTCACCCCTCCACTTT.

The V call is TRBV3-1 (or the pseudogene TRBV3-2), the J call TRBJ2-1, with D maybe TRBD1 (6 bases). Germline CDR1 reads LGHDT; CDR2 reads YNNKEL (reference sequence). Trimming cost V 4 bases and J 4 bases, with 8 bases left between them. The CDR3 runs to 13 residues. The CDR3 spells CASSPQGYNEQFF. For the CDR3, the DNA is TGTGCCAGCAGCCCCCAGGGGTACAATGAGCAGTTCTTC.

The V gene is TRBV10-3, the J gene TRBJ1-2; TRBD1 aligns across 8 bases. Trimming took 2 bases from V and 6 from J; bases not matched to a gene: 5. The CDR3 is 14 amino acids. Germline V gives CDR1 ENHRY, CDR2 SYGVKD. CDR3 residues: CAISETDRGDGYTF. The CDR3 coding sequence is TGTGCCATCAGTGAGACCGACAGGGGCGATGGCTACACCTTC.

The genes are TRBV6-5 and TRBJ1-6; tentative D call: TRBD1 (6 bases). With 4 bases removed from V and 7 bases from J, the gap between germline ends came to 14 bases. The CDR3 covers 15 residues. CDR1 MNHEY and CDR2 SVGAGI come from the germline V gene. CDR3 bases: TGTGCCAGCAGTTGGGGGACCACAGGGAATTCACCCCTCCACTTT. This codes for CASSWGTTGNSPLHF.

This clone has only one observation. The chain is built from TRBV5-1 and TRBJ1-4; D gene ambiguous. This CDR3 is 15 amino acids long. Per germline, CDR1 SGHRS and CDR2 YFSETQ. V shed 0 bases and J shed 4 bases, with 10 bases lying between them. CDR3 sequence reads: CASSLAGVGNEKLFF. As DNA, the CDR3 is TGCGCCAGCAGCTTGGCCGGGGTTGGTAATGAAAAACTGTTTTTT.

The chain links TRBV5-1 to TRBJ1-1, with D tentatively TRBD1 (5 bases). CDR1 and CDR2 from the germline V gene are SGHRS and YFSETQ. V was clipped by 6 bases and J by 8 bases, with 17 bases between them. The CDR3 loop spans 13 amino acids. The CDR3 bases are TGCGCCAGCATGGGTGAGGGGAGGGGAGAAGCTTTCTTT. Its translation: CASMGEGRGEAFF.

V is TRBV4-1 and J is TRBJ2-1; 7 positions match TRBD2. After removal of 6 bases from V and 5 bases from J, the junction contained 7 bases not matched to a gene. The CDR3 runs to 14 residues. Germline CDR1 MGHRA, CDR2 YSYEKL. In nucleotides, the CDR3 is TGCGCCAGCAGGTTCGGACTAGATAACAATGAGCAGTTCTTC. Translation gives CASRFGLDNNEQFF.

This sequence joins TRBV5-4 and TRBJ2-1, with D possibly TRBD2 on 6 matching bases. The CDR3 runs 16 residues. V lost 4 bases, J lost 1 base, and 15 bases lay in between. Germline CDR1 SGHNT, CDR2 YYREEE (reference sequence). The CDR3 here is CASSQAGSRSYNEQFF. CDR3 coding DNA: TGTGCCAGCAGCCAGGCGGGATCCAGGTCCTACAATGAGCAGTTCTTC. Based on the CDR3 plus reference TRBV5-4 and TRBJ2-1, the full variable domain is ETGVTQSPTHLIKTRGQQVTLRCSSQSGHNTVSWYQQALGQGPQFIFQYYREEENGRGNFPPRFSGLQFPNYSSELNVNALELDDSALYLCASSQAGSRSYNEQFFGPGTRLTVL.

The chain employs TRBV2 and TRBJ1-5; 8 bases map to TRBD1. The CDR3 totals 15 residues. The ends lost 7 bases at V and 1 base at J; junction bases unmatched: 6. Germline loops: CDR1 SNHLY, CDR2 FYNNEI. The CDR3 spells CASKGQGASNQPQHF. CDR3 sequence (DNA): TGTGCCAGCAAGGGGCAGGGGGCGAGCAATCAGCCCCAGCATTTT.

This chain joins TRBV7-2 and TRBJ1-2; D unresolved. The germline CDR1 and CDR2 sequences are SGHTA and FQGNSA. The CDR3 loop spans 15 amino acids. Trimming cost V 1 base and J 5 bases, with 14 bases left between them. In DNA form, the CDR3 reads TGTGCCAGCAGCTTAGAAAGCGTAGCTGGGTATGGCTACACCTTC. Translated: CASSLESVAGYGYTF.

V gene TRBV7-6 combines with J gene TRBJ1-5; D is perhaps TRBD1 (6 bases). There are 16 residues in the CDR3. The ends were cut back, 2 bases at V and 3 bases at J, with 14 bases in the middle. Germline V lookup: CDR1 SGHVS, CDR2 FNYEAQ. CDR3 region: CASSLSGGAYNQPQHF. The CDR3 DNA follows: TGTGCCAGCAGCTTAAGCGGGGGCGCTTACAATCAGCCCCAGCATTTT.

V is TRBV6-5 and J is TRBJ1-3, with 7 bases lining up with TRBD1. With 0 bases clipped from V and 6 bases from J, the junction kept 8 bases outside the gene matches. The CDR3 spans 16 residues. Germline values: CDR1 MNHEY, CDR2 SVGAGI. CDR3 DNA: TGTGCCAGCAGTTACTCGCGGGCAGGGGGTCTAAACACCATATATTTT. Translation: CASSYSRAGGLNTIYF.

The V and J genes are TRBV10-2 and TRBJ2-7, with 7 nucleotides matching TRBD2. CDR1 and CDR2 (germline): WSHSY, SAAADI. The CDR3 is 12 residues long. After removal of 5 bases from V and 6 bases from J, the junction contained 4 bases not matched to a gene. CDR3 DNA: TGCGCCAGCAGTCAACAGCGGGGCGAGCAGTACTTC. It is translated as CASSQQRGEQYF.

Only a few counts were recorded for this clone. CDR3 region: CASSSQGNEQFF. CDR3 bases: TGTGCCAGCAGCTCACAGGGCAATGAGCAGTTCTTC. The gene calls are TRBV13 and TRBJ2-1, with a weak D call TRBD1 (6 bases). From germline, CDR1 is PRHDT and CDR2 FYEKMQ (reference sequence). This CDR3 is built from 12 residues. V was shortened by 4 bases and J by 6 bases, with 7 bases between the two germline ends.

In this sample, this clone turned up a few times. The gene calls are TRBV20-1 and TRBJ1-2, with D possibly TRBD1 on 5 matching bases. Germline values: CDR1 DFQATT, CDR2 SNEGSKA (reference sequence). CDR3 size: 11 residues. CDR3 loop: CSTDSNYGYTF. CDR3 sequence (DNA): TGCAGCACCGACAGTAACTATGGCTACACCTTC.

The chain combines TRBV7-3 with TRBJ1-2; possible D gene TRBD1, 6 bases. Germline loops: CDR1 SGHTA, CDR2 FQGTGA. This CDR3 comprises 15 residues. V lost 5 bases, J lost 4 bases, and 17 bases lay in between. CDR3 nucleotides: TGTGCCAGCAGCCCTGGGCGGGGGCCAGGCTATGGCTACACCTTC. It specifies CASSPGRGPGYGYTF. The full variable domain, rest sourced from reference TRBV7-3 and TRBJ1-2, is GAGVSQTPSNKVTEKGKYVELRCDPISGHTALYWYRQSLGQGPEFLIYFQGTGAADDSGLPNDRFFAVRPEGSVSTLKIQRTERGDSAVYLCASSPGRGPGYGYTFGSGTRLTVV.

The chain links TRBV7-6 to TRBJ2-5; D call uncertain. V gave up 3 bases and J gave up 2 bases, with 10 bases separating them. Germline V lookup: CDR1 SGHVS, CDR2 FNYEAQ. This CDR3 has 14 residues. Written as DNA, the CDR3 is TGTGCCAGCAGCTTTTTTTCTTCGCAAGAGACCCAGTACTTC. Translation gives CASSFFSSQETQYF.

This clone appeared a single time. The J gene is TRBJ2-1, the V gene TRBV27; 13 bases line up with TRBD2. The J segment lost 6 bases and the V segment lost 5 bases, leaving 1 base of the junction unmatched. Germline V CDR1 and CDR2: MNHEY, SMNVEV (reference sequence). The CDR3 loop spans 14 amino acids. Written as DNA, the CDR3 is TGTGCCAGCAGTACTAGCGGGAGGGCCAATGAGCAGTTCTTC. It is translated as CASSTSGRANEQFF.

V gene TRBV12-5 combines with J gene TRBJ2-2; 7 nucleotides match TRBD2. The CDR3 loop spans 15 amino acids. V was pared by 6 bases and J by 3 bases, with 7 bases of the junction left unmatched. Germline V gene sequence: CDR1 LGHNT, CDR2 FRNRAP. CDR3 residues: CASGLGGMDTGELFF. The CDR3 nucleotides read TGTGCTAGTGGCCTGGGGGGGATGGACACCGGGGAGCTGTTTTTT.

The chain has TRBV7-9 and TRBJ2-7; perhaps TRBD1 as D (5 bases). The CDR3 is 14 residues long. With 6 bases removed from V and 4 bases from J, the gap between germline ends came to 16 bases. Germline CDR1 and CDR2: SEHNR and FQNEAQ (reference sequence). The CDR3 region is CASSQQGGKYEQYF. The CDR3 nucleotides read TGTGCCAGCAGTCAGCAGGGTGGGAAGTACGAGCAGTACTTC.

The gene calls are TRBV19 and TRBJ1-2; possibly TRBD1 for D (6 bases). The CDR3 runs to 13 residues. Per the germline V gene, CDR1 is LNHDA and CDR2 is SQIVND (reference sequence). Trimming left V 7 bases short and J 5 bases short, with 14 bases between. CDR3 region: CASTETGWYGYTF. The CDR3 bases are TGTGCCAGTACTGAGACAGGCTGGTATGGCTACACCTTC.

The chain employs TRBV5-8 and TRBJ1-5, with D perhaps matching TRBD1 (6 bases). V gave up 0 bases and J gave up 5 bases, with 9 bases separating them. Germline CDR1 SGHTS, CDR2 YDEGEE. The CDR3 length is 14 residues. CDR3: CASSLADRHQPQHF. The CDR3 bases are TGTGCCAGCAGCTTGGCCGACAGGCATCAGCCCCAGCATTTT.